The 11 T cell receptor beta chains presented below share a single source sample, sequenced in a study of blood T cell repertoires in COVID-19. The repertoire was sequenced with immunoSEQ multiplex PCR; TCRdb's copy has only in-frame clones and lacks some. Of some 40,000 clones listed, approximately 83% are singletons. The sequencing input was peripheral blood. These receptors were taken from a man aged 35 to 55 with active COVID-19.

The chain combines TRBV7-3 with TRBJ2-1; TRBD2 matches at 7 bases. V dropped 3 bases and J dropped 7; count of bases not matched to a gene: 0. The CDR3 is made up of 12 amino acids. CDR1 SGHTA and CDR2 FQGTGA come from the germline V gene. CDR3 region: CASSFSGNEQFF. The CDR3 nucleotides read TGTGCCAGCAGCTTTAGCGGGAATGAGCAGTTCTTC.

As DNA, the CDR3 is TGCGCCAGCAGCCACAAATTGACTAGCGGGTACCAAGAGACCCAGTACTTC. Its translation: CASSHKLTSGYQETQYF. This chain links TRBV4-1 with TRBJ2-5; 10 positions match TRBD2. The trim removed 3 bases at V and 0 bases at J, leaving 7 bases unmatched. Germline V CDR1 and CDR2: MGHRA, YSYEKL. The CDR3 length is 17 residues.

This chain connects TRBV7-3 to TRBJ2-3, with 8 bases aligning to TRBD2. J was trimmed by 4 bases and V by 3 bases; bases with no gene match: 6. CDR3 length: 15 residues. Germline V gene lookup returns CDR1 SGHTA and CDR2 FQGTGA. The CDR3 here is CASSFLGLASDTQYF. CDR3 sequence (DNA): TGTGCCAGCAGCTTCTTAGGACTAGCCTCAGATACGCAGTATTTT.

The J gene is TRBJ1-2, the V gene TRBV28; weak D call: TRBD1 (6 bases). The CDR3 is 15 amino acids. V was trimmed by 3 bases and J by 1 base, leaving 12 bases between them. The germline V gene encodes CDR1 MDHEN and CDR2 SYDVKM. The CDR3 nucleotides are TGTGCCAGCAGTTTTCAAGGACAGAGTAACTATGGCTACACCTTC. This sequence encodes CASSFQGQSNYGYTF.

The CDR3, as DNA: TGTGCCAGCAGCCCCAGGGCGCGGGATCTCAATGAGCAGTTCTTC. This sequence encodes CASSPRARDLNEQFF. V and J are TRBV7-3 and TRBJ2-1, with D maybe TRBD2 (6 bases). V was pared by 5 bases and J by 6 bases, with 17 bases between. CDR3 length: 15 amino acids. CDR1 is SGHTA, CDR2 FQGTGA, per germline.

The V and J genes are TRBV30 and TRBJ2-1; a weak D match, TRBD1 (6 bases). Between the trimmed V and J ends, which lost 0 bases and 4 bases, there was a span of 7 bases. The CDR3 length is 13 residues. Germline CDR1 and CDR2: GTSNPN and SVGIG (reference sequence). CDR3 in amino acids: CAWSVQGYNEQFF. In nucleotides, the CDR3 is TGTGCCTGGAGTGTACAGGGTTACAATGAGCAGTTCTTC.

This rearrangement joins TRBV15 to TRBJ2-4; possibly TRBD2 for D (6 bases). CDR1 and CDR2 from the germline V gene are LNHNV and YYDKDF (reference sequence). V was clipped by 5 bases and J by 0 bases, with 14 bases between them. This CDR3 spans 16 amino acids. CDR3 sequence: CATSRNSGLAKNIQYF. In DNA, the CDR3 is TGTGCCACCAGCCGCAATAGCGGCTTAGCCAAAAACATTCAGTACTTC.

This clone appeared a single time. V is TRBV27 and J is TRBJ2-2; D might be TRBD2 (5 bases). Trimming removed 7 bases from V and 6 bases from J, with 15 bases in between. CDR3 length: 14 amino acids. The germline gives CDR1 MNHEY, CDR2 SMNVEV (reference sequence). The CDR3 DNA follows: TGTGCCAGCACCAGACATGAGGGTCCCGGGGAGCTGTTTTTT. Amino acid sequence: CASTRHEGPGELFF.

The chain couples TRBV7-8 to TRBJ1-5, with TRBD1 as a possible D gene (5 bases). The length of the CDR3 is 16 residues. Trimming left V 5 bases short and J 1 base short, with 15 bases between. Germline V CDR1 and CDR2: SGHVS, FQNEAQ. The CDR3 region is CASSPHGGGSNQPQHF. The CDR3 DNA follows: TGTGCCAGCAGCCCCCACGGGGGGGGGAGCAATCAGCCCCAGCATTTT. The entire variable domain, with the rest obtained from reference TRBV7-8 and TRBJ1-5, is as follows: GAGVSQSPRYKVAKRGQDVALRCDPISGHVSLFWYQQALGQGPEFLTYFQNEAQLDKSGLPSDRFFAERPEGSVSTLKIQRTQQEDSAVYLCASSPHGGGSNQPQHFGDGTRLSIL.

This chain connects TRBV2 to TRBJ2-1; D gene unclear. In germline, CDR1 is SNHLY, CDR2 FYNNEI. The V end was cut by 6 bases, the J end by 0 bases, with 12 bases between. The CDR3 is made up of 15 amino acids. The CDR3 region has the DNA TGTGCCAGCAGCGAGGATAGGAGCTCCTACAATGAGCAGTTCTTC. Protein sequence: CASSEDRSSYNEQFF.

This clone was seen a single time. For the CDR3, the DNA is TGTGCCAGCAGCTCTCGACAGGGGTGGACAGATACGCAGTATTTT. Translation gives CASSSRQGWTDTQYF. The chain couples TRBV5-5 to TRBJ2-3, with 8 bases fitting TRBD1. The CDR3 length is 15 residues. The V segment lost 3 bases and the J segment 3 bases; nucleotides outside the gene matches: 6. Germline V gives CDR1 SGHKS, CDR2 YYEKEE (reference sequence). The variable domain in full, with the rest retrieved from reference TRBV5-5 and TRBJ2-3, is DAGVTQSPTHLIKTRGQQVTLRCSPISGHKSVSWYQQVLGQGPQFIFQYYEKEERGRGNFPDRFSARQFPNYSSELNVNALLLGDSALYLCASSSRQGWTDTQYFGPGTRLTVL.